The 9 T cell receptor beta chains below were found in one sample sequenced in a study of Ad26.COV2.S vaccination and SARS-CoV-2 variants. Measured with immunoSEQ multiplex PCR; TCRdb has only the in-frame clones, and not every one. The data show tens of thousands of clones, more than 70% seen once. Here the sequenced sample was peripheral blood, taken after recovery from COVID-19. The receptors were gathered from a human donor who had recovered from COVID-19.

The V call is TRBV27, the J call TRBJ2-7; TRBD1 agrees at 9 bases. Germline lookup yields CDR1 MNHEY and CDR2 SMNVEV (reference sequence). V lost 5 bases and J lost 7; bases outside the gene matches: 9. The CDR3 extends over 14 amino acids. Here the CDR3 DNA reads TGTGCCAGCAGTCACGGACAGGGGCTGGGGGAGCAGTACTTC. Translation: CASSHGQGLGEQYF.

The chain joins TRBV24-1 to TRBJ2-3, with 10 nucleotides matching TRBD2. From germline, CDR1 is KGHDR and CDR2 SFDVKD. This CDR3 region has 18 residues. V shed 4 bases, J shed 3 bases, and the junction held 12 bases outside the gene matches. The CDR3 DNA sequence: TGTGCCACCAGTGACCTCCCGCCGACTAGCGGGCCTACAGATACGCAGTATTTT. Protein sequence: CATSDLPPTSGPTDTQYF.

Here the CDR3 reads CASKSWVGANQPQHF. The CDR3 region has the DNA TGTGCCAGCAAGAGTTGGGTAGGGGCGAATCAGCCCCAGCATTTT. The J gene is TRBJ1-5, the V gene TRBV28; maybe TRBD1 (5 bases). The ends were cut back, 7 bases at V and 4 bases at J, with 17 bases in the middle. The CDR3 loop spans 15 amino acids. The germline V gene has CDR1 MDHEN and CDR2 SYDVKM.

The rearrangement joins TRBV7-8 to TRBJ1-6, with D tentatively TRBD1 (5 bases). CDR3 length: 13 amino acids. From germline, CDR1 is SGHVS and CDR2 FQNEAQ. V shed 6 bases and J shed 5 bases, with 8 bases lying between them. The chain's CDR3 is CASSDSNNSPLHF. CDR3 DNA sequence: TGTGCCAGCAGTGACAGTAATAATTCACCCCTCCACTTT.

This chain uses TRBV4-3 with TRBJ1-2; D not certain. Germline-derived CDR1 and CDR2 are LGHNA and YSLEER. Trimming removed 5 bases at V and 5 bases at J, with 18 bases between. The CDR3 has 15 residues. In nucleotides, the CDR3 is TGCGCCAGCAGCTATTCCCGGGATCTTCCTTATGGCTACACCTTC. It translates to CASSYSRDLPYGYTF.

This clone was seen just once. The V gene is TRBV7-2, the J gene TRBJ2-5, with TRBD2 matching over 10 bases. V shed 5 bases and J 5 bases; nucleotides not matched to a gene: 5. The V gene's germline CDR1 is SGHTA and CDR2 FQGNSA. The CDR3 is made up of 14 amino acids. DNA of the CDR3: TGTGCCAGCAGCCTGGGACTAGCGTGGGAGACCCAGTACTTC. Protein product: CASSLGLAWETQYF. The complete variable domain, with remaining parts taken from reference TRBV7-2 and TRBJ2-5, reads GAGVSQSPSNKVTEKGKDVELRCDPISGHTALYWYRQSLGQGLEFLIYFQGNSAPDKSGLPSDRFSAERTGGSVSTLTIQRTQQEDSAVYLCASSLGLAWETQYFGPGTRLLVL.

The chain carries TRBV19 and TRBJ1-5; no definite D call. Between the trimmed V and J ends, which lost 8 bases and 1 base, there was a span of 9 bases. Germline V CDR1 and CDR2: LNHDA, SQIVND (reference sequence). The CDR3 runs 13 residues. CDR3 bases: TGTGCCAGTTCCCTCGGGAGCAATCAGCCCCAGCATTTT. As protein: CASSLGSNQPQHF.

This chain joins TRBV12-5 and TRBJ1-1; the D gene is possibly TRBD1 (5 bases). Germline values: CDR1 LGHNT, CDR2 FRNRAP. Trimming cost V 0 bases and J 0 bases, with 11 bases left between them. The length of the CDR3 is 16 residues. This CDR3 reads CASGLVRWGLNTEAFF. CDR3 nucleotide sequence: TGTGCTAGTGGTTTGGTCCGGTGGGGGTTGAACACTGAAGCTTTCTTT.

V usage is TRBV27 and J usage is TRBJ1-5; D is ambiguous. Germline V CDR1 and CDR2: MNHEY, SMNVEV (reference sequence). Trimming removed 1 base at V and 4 bases at J, with 5 bases between. The CDR3 loop spans 13 amino acids. Here the CDR3 DNA reads TGTGCCAGCAGTTTATGGGCGAATCAGCCCCAGCATTTT. It is translated as CASSLWANQPQHF.